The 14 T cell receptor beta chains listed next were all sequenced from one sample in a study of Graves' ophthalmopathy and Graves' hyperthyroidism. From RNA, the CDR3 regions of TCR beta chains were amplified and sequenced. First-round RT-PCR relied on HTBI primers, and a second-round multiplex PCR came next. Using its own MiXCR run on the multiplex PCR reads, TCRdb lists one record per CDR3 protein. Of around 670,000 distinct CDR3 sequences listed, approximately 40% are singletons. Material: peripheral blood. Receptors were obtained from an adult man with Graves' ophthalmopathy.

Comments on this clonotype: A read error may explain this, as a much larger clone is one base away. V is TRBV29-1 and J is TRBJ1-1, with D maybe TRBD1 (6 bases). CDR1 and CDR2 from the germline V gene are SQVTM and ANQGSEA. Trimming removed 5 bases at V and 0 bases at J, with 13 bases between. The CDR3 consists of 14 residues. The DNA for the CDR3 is TGCAGCGTTCAGGGGAGCGCTATGAACACTGAAGCTTTCTTT. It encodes CSVQGSAMNTEAFF. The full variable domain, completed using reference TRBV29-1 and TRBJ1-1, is SAVISQKPSRDICQRGTSLTIQCQVDSQVTMMFWYRQQPGQSLTLIATANQGSEATYESGFVIDKFPISRPNLTFSTLTVSNMSPEDSSIYLCSVQGSAMNTEAFFGQGTRLTVV.

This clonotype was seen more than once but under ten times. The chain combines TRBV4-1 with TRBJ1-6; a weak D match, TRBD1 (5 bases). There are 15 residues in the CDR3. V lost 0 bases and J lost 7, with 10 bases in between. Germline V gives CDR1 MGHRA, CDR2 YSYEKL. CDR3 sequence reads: CASSQDMGQNSPLHF. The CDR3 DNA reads TGCGCCAGCAGCCAAGATATGGGGCAGAATTCACCCCTCCACTTT.

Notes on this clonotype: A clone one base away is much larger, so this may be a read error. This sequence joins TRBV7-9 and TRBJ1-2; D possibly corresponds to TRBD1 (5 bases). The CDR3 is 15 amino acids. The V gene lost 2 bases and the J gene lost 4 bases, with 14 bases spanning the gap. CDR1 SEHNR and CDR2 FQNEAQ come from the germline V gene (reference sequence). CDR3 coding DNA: TGTGCCAGCAGCTTAATGCGGGGCAATGCCTATGGCTACACCTTC. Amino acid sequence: CASSLMRGNAYGYTF.

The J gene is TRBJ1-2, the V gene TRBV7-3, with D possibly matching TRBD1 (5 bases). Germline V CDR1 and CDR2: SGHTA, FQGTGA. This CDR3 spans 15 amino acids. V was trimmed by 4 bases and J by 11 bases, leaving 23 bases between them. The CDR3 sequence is CASSCYSRGPTVYTF. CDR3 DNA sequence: TGTGCCAGCAGCTGTTACTCCCGGGGCCCAACCGTGTACACCTTC.

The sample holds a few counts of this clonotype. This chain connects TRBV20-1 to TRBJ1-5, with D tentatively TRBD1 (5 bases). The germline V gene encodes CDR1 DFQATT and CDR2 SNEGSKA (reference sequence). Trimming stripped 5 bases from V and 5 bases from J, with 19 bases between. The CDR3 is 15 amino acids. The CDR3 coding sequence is TGCAGTGCTCTCAAGGGAGGGGTTCGCGATCAGCCCCAGCATTTT. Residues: CSALKGGVRDQPQHF.

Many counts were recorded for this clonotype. CDR3 sequence (DNA): TGTGCCAGCAGCCGACAGGGATCGGGTGAAAAACTGTTTTTT. It yields the protein CASSRQGSGEKLFF. The rearrangement uses TRBV7-9 and TRBJ1-4, with TRBD1 matching 7 bases. The CDR3 loop spans 14 amino acids. Germline CDR1 SEHNR, CDR2 FQNEAQ (reference sequence). The J segment lost 7 bases and the V segment lost 5 bases, leaving 7 bases of the junction unmatched.

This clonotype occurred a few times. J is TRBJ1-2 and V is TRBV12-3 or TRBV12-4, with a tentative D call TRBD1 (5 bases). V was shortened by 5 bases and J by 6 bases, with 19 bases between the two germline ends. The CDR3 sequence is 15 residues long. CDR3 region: CASSPNKDEGHGYTF. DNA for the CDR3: TGTGCCAGCAGTCCGAATAAAGACGAGGGGCATGGCTACACCTTC.

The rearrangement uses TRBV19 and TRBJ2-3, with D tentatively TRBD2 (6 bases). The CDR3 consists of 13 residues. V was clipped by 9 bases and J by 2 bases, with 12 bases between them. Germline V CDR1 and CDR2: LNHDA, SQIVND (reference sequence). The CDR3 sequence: CASSGLLTDTQYF. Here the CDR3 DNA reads TGTGCCAGCTCGGGACTTCTCACAGATACGCAGTATTTT.

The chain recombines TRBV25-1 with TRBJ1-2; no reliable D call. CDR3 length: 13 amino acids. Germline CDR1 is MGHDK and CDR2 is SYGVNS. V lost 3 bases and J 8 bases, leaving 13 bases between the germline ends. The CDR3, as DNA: TGTGCCAGCAGTGATCCGACGGCTGCAGGCTACACCTTC. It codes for CASSDPTAAGYTF.

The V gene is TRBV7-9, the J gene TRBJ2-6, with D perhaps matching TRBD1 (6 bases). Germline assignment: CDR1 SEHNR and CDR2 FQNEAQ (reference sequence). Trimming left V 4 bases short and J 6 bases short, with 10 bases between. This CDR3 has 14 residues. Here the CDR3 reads CASSSQGSANVLTF. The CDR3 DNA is TGTGCCAGCAGCTCTCAGGGGTCGGCCAACGTCCTGACTTTC.

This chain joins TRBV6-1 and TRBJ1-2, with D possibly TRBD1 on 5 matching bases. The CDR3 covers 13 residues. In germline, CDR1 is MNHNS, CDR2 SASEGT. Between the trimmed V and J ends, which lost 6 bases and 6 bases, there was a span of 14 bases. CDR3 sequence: CASSYVAGDGYTF. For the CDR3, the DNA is TGTGCCAGCAGCTACGTCGCGGGGGATGGCTACACCTTC.

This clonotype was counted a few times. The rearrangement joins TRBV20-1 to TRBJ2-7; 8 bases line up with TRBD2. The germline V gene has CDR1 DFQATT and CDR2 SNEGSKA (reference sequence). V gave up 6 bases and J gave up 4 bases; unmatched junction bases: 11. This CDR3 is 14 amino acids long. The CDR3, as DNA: TGCAGTGCAAACATGGCCGGACTAGCTTACGAGCAGTACTTC. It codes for CSANMAGLAYEQYF.

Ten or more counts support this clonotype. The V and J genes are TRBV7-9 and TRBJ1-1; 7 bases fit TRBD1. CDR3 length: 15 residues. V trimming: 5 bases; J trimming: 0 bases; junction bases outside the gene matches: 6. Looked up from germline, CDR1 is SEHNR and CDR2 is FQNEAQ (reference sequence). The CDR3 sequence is CASSHRDRVNTEAFF. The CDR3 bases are TGTGCCAGCAGCCACCGGGACAGAGTGAACACTGAAGCTTTCTTT.

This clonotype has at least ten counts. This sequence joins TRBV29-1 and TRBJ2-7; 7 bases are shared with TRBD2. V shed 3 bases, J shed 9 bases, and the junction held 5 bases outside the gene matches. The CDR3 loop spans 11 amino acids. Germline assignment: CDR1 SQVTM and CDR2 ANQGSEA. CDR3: CSVDGGGGQYF. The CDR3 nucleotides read TGCAGCGTTGATGGCGGCGGGGGGCAGTACTTC.